Below, 25 T cell receptor beta chains from the same sample are listed, as sequenced in a study of cytomegalovirus exposure and HLA in healthy donors. A multiplex PCR was run with 60 Vbeta primers and 13 Jbeta primers. Profiling relied on immunoSEQ multiplex PCR, and the TCRdb table lists in-frame clones only, not all of them. Among around 100,000 clones listed, roughly 78% were seen once. The sequenced sample consisted of PBMCs. The receptors were gathered from a woman aged 40 to 50 in good health and CMV-seropositive.

The chain combines TRBV19 with TRBJ2-6; 7 bases map to TRBD1. The junction had 5 bases not matched to a gene; V was cut back by 5 bases and J by 4 bases. Germline CDR1 LNHDA, CDR2 SQIVND (reference sequence). The CDR3 runs 15 residues. The CDR3 nucleotides read TGTGCCAGTAGTGTCGACAGGGCCGGGGCCAACGTCCTGACTTTC. Amino acids: CASSVDRAGANVLTF.

This clone was seen more than once but under ten times. This sequence joins TRBV6-5 and TRBJ1-3, with no clear D. The CDR3 is 14 residues long. Trimming pared 0 bases from V and 6 bases from J, leaving 9 bases between. Germline V gene sequence: CDR1 MNHEY, CDR2 SVGAGI. The CDR3: CASSYSIMANTIYF. For the CDR3, the DNA is TGTGCCAGCAGTTACTCGATAATGGCAAACACCATATATTTT.

The genes are TRBV28 and TRBJ1-2, with a weak D call TRBD1 (6 bases). Germline V gene sequence: CDR1 MDHEN, CDR2 SYDVKM. The CDR3 contains 15 residues. V was shortened by 5 bases and J by 8 bases, with 21 bases between the two germline ends. The CDR3 DNA is TGTGCCAGCAGTACCCCCGGGACATTAGGCGGGGGCTACACCTTC. Its translation: CASSTPGTLGGGYTF.

This clone was picked up one time. The V and J genes are TRBV11-3 and TRBJ2-2; tentative D call: TRBD1 (6 bases). Germline-derived CDR1 and CDR2 are SGHNT and YENEEA. The CDR3 is 14 residues long. The germline V and J ends were trimmed by 4 bases and 5 bases, with 11 bases remaining between them. DNA for the CDR3: TGTGCCAGCAGCTGGAACCAGGGGACCGGGGAGCTGTTTTTT. Protein: CASSWNQGTGELFF.

The chain is built from TRBV30 and TRBJ2-3, with a tentative D call TRBD1 (5 bases). This CDR3 has 11 residues. Trimming cost V 1 base and J 6 bases, with 5 bases left between them. In germline, CDR1 is GTSNPN, CDR2 SVGIG (reference sequence). The CDR3 loop reads CAWSEGDTQYF. CDR3 DNA: TGTGCCTGGAGTGAGGGGGATACGCAGTATTTT.

The chain recombines TRBV10-3 with TRBJ2-7; D is ambiguous. Germline CDR1 reads ENHRY; CDR2 reads SYGVKD. V dropped 4 bases and J dropped 3 bases, with 4 bases sitting between them. This CDR3 is built from 11 residues. CDR3 region: CAISANYEQYF. CDR3 nucleotides: TGTGCCATCAGTGCCAACTACGAGCAGTACTTC.

The chain has TRBV6-1 and TRBJ1-5, with a possible D match to TRBD1 (6 bases). V was cut by 7 bases and J by 6 bases, with 16 bases left in between. CDR1 is MNHNS, CDR2 SASEGT, per germline. The CDR3 is made up of 14 amino acids. In DNA form, the CDR3 reads TGTGCCAGCAATGGCAGGGGAATAGGTCAGCCCCAGCATTTT. It yields the protein CASNGRGIGQPQHF.

The chain links TRBV28 to TRBJ1-3, with 7 bases lining up with TRBD1. CDR3 size: 17 residues. V dropped 7 bases and J dropped 0; count of bases not matched to a gene: 12. Per germline, CDR1 MDHEN and CDR2 SYDVKM. The CDR3, as DNA: TGTGCCAGCAATGGGATATGGAGGGGGCACTCTGGAAACACCATATATTTT. This sequence encodes CASNGIWRGHSGNTIYF.

The rearrangement links TRBV11-3 to TRBJ2-2; TRBD1 matches at 9 bases. Germline values: CDR1 SGHNT, CDR2 YENEEA. V dropped 5 bases and J dropped 4; count of bases not matched to a gene: 8. The CDR3 totals 16 residues. CDR3 nucleotides: TGTGCCAGCAGCAATGGACAGGGGAAGGGCACCGGGGAGCTGTTTTTT. It encodes CASSNGQGKGTGELFF.

V gene TRBV5-4 combines with J gene TRBJ1-2; the D gene is possibly TRBD1 (5 bases). The CDR3 covers 13 residues. The V end was cut by 0 bases, the J end by 8 bases, with 11 bases between. Per the germline V gene, CDR1 is SGHNT and CDR2 is YYREEE (reference sequence). The CDR3 coding sequence is TGTGCCAGCAGCTTGGGAGGGGAGGGCGGCTACACCTTC. It yields the protein CASSLGGEGGYTF. Full variable domain (rest looked up from reference TRBV5-4 and TRBJ1-2): ETGVTQSPTHLIKTRGQQVTLRCSSQSGHNTVSWYQQALGQGPQFIFQYYREEENGRGNFPPRFSGLQFPNYSSELNVNALELDDSALYLCASSLGGEGGYTFGSGTRLTVV.

The chain is built from TRBV7-9 and TRBJ2-7; no clear D gene. The CDR3 is made up of 13 amino acids. CDR1 SEHNR and CDR2 FQNEAQ come from the germline V gene (reference sequence). The DNA of the CDR3 is TGTTTTTTCAAGCAGAAGGCGGCATACGAGCAGTACTTC. This gives the protein CFFKQKAAYEQYF. The complete variable domain, with remaining parts taken from reference TRBV7-9 and TRBJ2-7, reads DTGVSQNPRHKITKRGQNVTFRCDPISEHNRLYWYRQTLGQGPEFLTYFQNEAQLEKSRLLSDRFSAERPKGSFSTLEIQRTEQGDSAMYLCFFKQKAAYEQYFGPGTRLTVT.

This clone was seen only a few times. This chain connects TRBV7-9 to TRBJ1-3; TRBD1 matches at 7 bases. Germline V gene sequence: CDR1 SEHNR, CDR2 FQNEAQ (reference sequence). CDR3 length: 14 residues. Written as DNA, the CDR3 is TGTGCGTGCTCCGGGACAGACTCTGGAAACACCATATATTTT. This sequence encodes CACSGTDSGNTIYF.

This chain uses TRBV19 with TRBJ1-3; D is perhaps TRBD1 (6 bases). This CDR3 has 14 residues. The V gene's germline CDR1 is LNHDA and CDR2 SQIVND (reference sequence). V dropped 10 bases and J dropped 3 bases, with 16 bases sitting between them. CDR3 protein: CATDEGGNGNTIYF. In DNA form, the CDR3 reads TGTGCCACCGATGAAGGGGGAAATGGAAACACCATATATTTT.

The chain joins TRBV9 to TRBJ1-1; 8 bases align to TRBD1. With V trimmed by 4 bases and J by 1 base, 12 bases remained unmatched. Looked up from germline, CDR1 is SGDLS and CDR2 is YYNGEE. The CDR3 runs 17 residues. The CDR3 loop reads CASSKQGAGETNTEAFF. The CDR3 nucleotides are TGTGCCAGCAGCAAGCAGGGGGCAGGGGAGACGAACACTGAAGCTTTCTTT.

The chain joins TRBV19 to TRBJ2-7; a possible D gene is TRBD1 (6 bases). V dropped 5 bases and J dropped 2 bases, with 10 bases sitting between them. The CDR3 length is 13 residues. CDR1 and CDR2 (germline): LNHDA, SQIVND (reference sequence). The CDR3 sequence: CASSENRAYEQYF. The CDR3 bases are TGTGCCAGTAGTGAGAACAGGGCCTACGAGCAGTACTTC.

This clone was seen only a few times. This specimen includes other DNA sequences encoding the same CDR3. The rearrangement joins TRBV9 to TRBJ2-7, with unresolved D. Germline-derived CDR1 and CDR2 are SGDLS and YYNGEE. Between the trimmed V and J ends, which lost 4 bases and 4 bases, there was a span of 21 bases. This CDR3 is built from 16 residues. This chain's CDR3 is CASSISRQDPSYEQYF. CDR3 DNA: TGTGCCAGCAGCATTTCCAGGCAAGACCCGTCATACGAGCAGTACTTC.

This clone was detected a few times. V is TRBV2 and J is TRBJ1-1; 8 nucleotides match TRBD1. V was pared by 7 bases and J by 4 bases, with 11 bases of the junction left unmatched. Germline CDR1 and CDR2: SNHLY and FYNNEI. The CDR3 extends over 15 amino acids. CDR3 region: CASTARRQGFTEAFF. The CDR3 DNA follows: TGTGCCAGCACCGCAAGGAGACAGGGGTTCACTGAAGCTTTCTTT. Variable domain in full (rest from reference TRBV2 and TRBJ1-1): EPEVTQTPSHQVTQMGQEVILRCVPISNHLYFYWYRQILGQKVEFLVSFYNNEISEKSEIFDDQFSVERPDGSNFTLKIRSTKLEDSAMYFCASTARRQGFTEAFFGQGTRLTVV.

V is TRBV6-6 and J is TRBJ2-5; 11 bases align to TRBD2. Germline lookup yields CDR1 MNHNY and CDR2 SVGAGI (reference sequence). With V trimmed by 5 bases and J by 5 bases, 1 base remained unmatched. The CDR3 runs 13 residues. Here the CDR3 DNA reads TGTGCCAGCAGTCGACTAGCGGGGGAGACCCAGTACTTC. Translated: CASSRLAGETQYF.

The genes are TRBV13 and TRBJ1-2; D is perhaps TRBD1 (6 bases). The CDR3 has 15 amino acids. V was trimmed by 5 bases and J by 4 bases, leaving 17 bases between them. Germline values: CDR1 PRHDT, CDR2 FYEKMQ (reference sequence). CDR3 coding DNA: TGTGCCAGCAGCCTAGCGGACAGCCCAATCTATGGCTACACCTTC. Translation gives CASSLADSPIYGYTF.

This chain uses TRBV6-6 with TRBJ2-7; TRBD1 matches 8 bases. Germline V lookup: CDR1 MNHNY, CDR2 SVGAGI (reference sequence). V gave up 2 bases and J gave up 4 bases; unmatched junction bases: 10. This CDR3 has 16 amino acids. This CDR3 is CASSYGLQGDYYEQYF. In DNA form, the CDR3 reads TGTGCCAGCAGTTACGGGTTACAGGGGGATTATTACGAGCAGTACTTC.

J is TRBJ2-4 and V is TRBV7-9, with D perhaps TRBD1 (6 bases). V lost 3 bases to trimming and J lost 10 bases, with 7 bases between them. Germline V CDR1 and CDR2: SEHNR, FQNEAQ (reference sequence). The CDR3 is 11 amino acids. CDR3 in amino acids: CASSFQGIQYF. DNA of the CDR3: TGTGCCAGCAGCTTCCAGGGGATTCAGTACTTC.

The chain joins TRBV6-5 to TRBJ1-1; the match to TRBD1 covers 9 bases. V was pared by 6 bases and J by 4 bases, with 9 bases of the junction left unmatched. This CDR3 region has 15 residues. Germline assignment: CDR1 MNHEY and CDR2 SVGAGI. The CDR3, as DNA: TGTGCCAGCAGCCCGCGGGACAGGGAGGGCACTGAAGCTTTCTTT. Amino acid sequence: CASSPRDREGTEAFF.

The V gene is TRBV27, the J gene TRBJ1-2; perhaps TRBD1 as D (5 bases). Germline CDR1 MNHEY, CDR2 SMNVEV (reference sequence). The CDR3 consists of 15 residues. V lost 3 bases and J lost 8, with 19 bases in between. The CDR3 protein is CASSFRSGPPRGYTF. CDR3 nucleotides: TGTGCCAGCAGTTTCCGGTCAGGGCCTCCGCGGGGCTACACCTTC.

This chain links TRBV29-1 with TRBJ1-4; D might be TRBD1 (6 bases). The CDR3 totals 16 residues. The germline V gene has CDR1 SQVTM and CDR2 ANQGSEA. Trimming stripped 1 base from V and 5 bases from J, with 17 bases between. DNA for the CDR3: TGCAGCGTTGAAGGTGGTGGGCCGCAGGGGAATGAAAAACTGTTTTTT. This gives the protein CSVEGGGPQGNEKLFF.

The chain is built from TRBV27 and TRBJ2-7; TRBD2 matches at 7 bases. CDR1 and CDR2 (germline): MNHEY, SMNVEV (reference sequence). The ends lost 3 bases at V and 6 bases at J; junction bases unmatched: 8. The length of the CDR3 is 14 residues. The CDR3 nucleotides read TGTGCCAGCAGTTTCTCGGTGGGAGGGTGCGAGCAGTACTTC. Amino acids: CASSFSVGGCEQYF.